This T cell receptor beta chain was found in a study of cytomegalovirus exposure and HLA in healthy donors. For the study at large: A prior analysis found roughly 110 million unique TCR beta sequences from roughly 180 million T cells.

The PCR employed 60 Vbeta primers together with 13 Jbeta primers. Data came from immunoSEQ multiplex PCR; TCRdb stores just in-frame clones and leaves some out. The sample carries some 150,000 clones, more than 75% recorded once. Comment on this clone: Its specificity is not known.

Study-wide results and limits: It was shown in a later analysis that HLA-associated TCR beta chains were more clonally expanded than other, equally common chains. At a 0.05 false discovery rate, a later analysis found around 15,000 TCR beta sequences to be associated with HLA alleles. DRB1 had the most TCR associations and HLA-C the fewest, a later analysis found, with rates varying by HLA locus.

In germline, CDR1 is MDHEN, CDR2 SYDVKM. V gave up 5 bases and J gave up 9 bases, with 8 bases separating them. The CDR3 is 12 residues long. Sequenced sample: PBMCs. This receptor was obtained from a woman younger than 35 in good health and CMV-seronegative. The chain is built from TRBV28 and TRBJ1-6; no reliable D call. In DNA form, the CDR3 reads TGTGCCAGCAGTCAGGTCGGTTCACCCCTCCACTTT. It specifies CASSQVGSPLHF.